The present T cell receptor beta chain was sequenced within a study of metastatic and nonmetastatic thyroid tumors. With MiXCR, TCRdb called clones anew from the PCR reads. The sample lists tens of thousands of clones; more than 25% were seen once. No patient received treatment before thyroid surgery. As for this clone: An end of the junction does not agree with germline; a read error may underlie this.

In germline, CDR1 is SGHRS, CDR2 YFSETQ. This CDR3 is built from 15 residues. The sample consisted of blood. The TCR sequence derives from a female donor with papillary thyroid cancer or a benign thyroid nodule (not recorded which). Some clones in this sample may be carry-over from other donors' samples. This sequence joins TRBV5-1 and TRBJ2-5; either TRBD1 or TRBD2 may supply D (5 bases each). CDR3 DNA sequence: TGCGCCAGCAGCTACTACGGGGCGTTCCAAGAGACCAAGTACTTC. Protein sequence: CASSYYGAFQETKYF.